These 2 T cell receptor beta chains were all obtained from the same sample, sequenced in a study of control samples from healthy donors and cancer patients. Assay: immunoSEQ multiplex PCR; the TCRdb copy retains only in-frame clones and omits some. The table has approximately 53,000 clones, under 95% seen once. The sequencing sample was made of PBMCs. These TCRs come from a man aged 25 to 40 with colorectal cancer.

The chain uses TRBV19 and TRBJ1-1; TRBD1 is a possible D gene (6 bases). The CDR3 is made up of 15 amino acids. The germline CDR1 and CDR2 sequences are LNHDA and SQIVND (reference sequence). Trimming cost V 3 bases and J 5 bases, with 16 bases left between them. The CDR3 sequence: CASSIYRGAGTEAFF. Written as DNA, the CDR3 is TGTGCCAGTAGTATCTATAGGGGGGCCGGGACTGAAGCTTTCTTT.

This chain links TRBV15 with TRBJ1-2; D gene ambiguous. Germline-derived CDR1 and CDR2 are LNHNV and YYDKDF (reference sequence). This CDR3 region has 14 residues. Trimming left V 0 bases short and J 3 bases short, with 8 bases between. This chain's CDR3 is CATSRDEAYYGYTF. The CDR3 bases are TGTGCCACCAGCAGAGATGAGGCATACTATGGCTACACCTTC.